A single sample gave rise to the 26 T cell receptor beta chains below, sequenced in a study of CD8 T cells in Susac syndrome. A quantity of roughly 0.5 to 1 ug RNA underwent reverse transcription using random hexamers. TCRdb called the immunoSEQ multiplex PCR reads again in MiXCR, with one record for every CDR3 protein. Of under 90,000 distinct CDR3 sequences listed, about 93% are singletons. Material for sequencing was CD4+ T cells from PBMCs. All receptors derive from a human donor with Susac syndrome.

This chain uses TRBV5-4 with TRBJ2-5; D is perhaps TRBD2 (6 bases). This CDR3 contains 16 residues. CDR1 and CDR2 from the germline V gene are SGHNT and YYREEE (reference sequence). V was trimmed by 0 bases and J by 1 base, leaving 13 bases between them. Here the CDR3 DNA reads TGTGCCAGCAGCTTGGGCGGGCGGGAAAGCCAAGAGACCCAGTACTTC. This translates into CASSLGGRESQETQYF. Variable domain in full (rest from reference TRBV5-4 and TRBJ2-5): ETGVTQSPTHLIKTRGQQVTLRCSSQSGHNTVSWYQQALGQGPQFIFQYYREEENGRGNFPPRFSGLQFPNYSSELNVNALELDDSALYLCASSLGGRESQETQYFGPGTRLLVL.

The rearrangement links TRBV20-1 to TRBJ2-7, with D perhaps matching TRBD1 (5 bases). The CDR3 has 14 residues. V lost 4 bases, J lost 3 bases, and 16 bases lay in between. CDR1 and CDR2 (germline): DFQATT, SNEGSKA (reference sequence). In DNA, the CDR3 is TGCAGTGCTATGCCACCGGGCAGGGACTACGAGCAGTACTTC. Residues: CSAMPPGRDYEQYF.

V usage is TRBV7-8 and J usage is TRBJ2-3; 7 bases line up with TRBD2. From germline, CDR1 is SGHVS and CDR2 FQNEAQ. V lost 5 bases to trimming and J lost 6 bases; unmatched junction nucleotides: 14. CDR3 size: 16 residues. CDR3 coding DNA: TGTGCCAGCAGCACCGGGGAGGGGAGGCGAGGCGATACGCAGTATTTT. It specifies CASSTGEGRRGDTQYF.

The chain's CDR3 is CASSVEPRPNTIYF. CDR3 DNA: TGTGCCAGCAGCGTTGAGCCCCGTCCGAACACCATATATTTT. This chain links TRBV9 with TRBJ1-3; D gene ambiguous. The CDR3 runs 14 residues. Per the germline V gene, CDR1 is SGDLS and CDR2 is YYNGEE. V lost 2 bases to trimming and J lost 7 bases, with 13 bases between them.

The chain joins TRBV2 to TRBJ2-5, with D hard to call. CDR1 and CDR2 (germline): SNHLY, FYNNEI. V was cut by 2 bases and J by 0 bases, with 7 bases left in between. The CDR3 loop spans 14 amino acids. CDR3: CASSESTYQETQYF. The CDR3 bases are TGTGCCAGCAGTGAATCGACCTACCAAGAGACCCAGTACTTC. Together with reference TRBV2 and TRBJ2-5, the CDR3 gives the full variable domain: EPEVTQTPSHQVTQMGQEVILRCVPISNHLYFYWYRQILGQKVEFLVSFYNNEISEKSEIFDDQFSVERPDGSNFTLKIRSTKLEDSAMYFCASSESTYQETQYFGPGTRLLVL.

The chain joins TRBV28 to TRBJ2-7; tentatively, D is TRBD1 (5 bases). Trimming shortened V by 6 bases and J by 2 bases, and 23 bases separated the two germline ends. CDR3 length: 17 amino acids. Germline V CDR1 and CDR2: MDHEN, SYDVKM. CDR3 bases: TGTGCCAGCAGCGTTAGTGCAGGGTTTTCATTTACCTACGAGCAGTACTTC. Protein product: CASSVSAGFSFTYEQYF. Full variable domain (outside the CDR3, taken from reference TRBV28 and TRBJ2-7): DVKVTQSSRYLVKRTGEKVFLECVQDMDHENMFWYRQDPGLGLRLIYFSYDVKMKEKGDIPEGYSVSREKKERFSLILESASTNQTSMYLCASSVSAGFSFTYEQYFGPGTRLTVT.

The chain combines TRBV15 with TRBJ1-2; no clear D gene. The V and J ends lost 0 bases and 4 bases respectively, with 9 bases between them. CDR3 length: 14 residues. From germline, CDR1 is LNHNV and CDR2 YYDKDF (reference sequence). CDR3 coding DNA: TGTGCCACCAGCAGAGAAAAAGGCGGCTATGGCTACACCTTC. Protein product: CATSREKGGYGYTF.

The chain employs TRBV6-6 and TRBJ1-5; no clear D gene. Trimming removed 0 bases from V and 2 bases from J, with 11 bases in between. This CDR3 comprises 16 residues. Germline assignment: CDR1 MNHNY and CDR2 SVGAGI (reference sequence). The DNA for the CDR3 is TGTGCCAGCAGTTACTCAGAGGCGGCAGGCAATCAGCCCCAGCATTTT. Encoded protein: CASSYSEAAGNQPQHF.

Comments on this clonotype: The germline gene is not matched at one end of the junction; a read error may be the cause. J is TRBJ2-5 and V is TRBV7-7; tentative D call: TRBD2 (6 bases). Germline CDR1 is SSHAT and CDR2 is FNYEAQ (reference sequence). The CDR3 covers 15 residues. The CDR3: CASSLGGLTEETQYF. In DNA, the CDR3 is TGTGCTAGCAGCCTAGGAGGGTTGACAGAAGAGACCCAGTACTTC. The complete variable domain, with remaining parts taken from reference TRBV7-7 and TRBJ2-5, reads GAGVSQSPRYKVTKRGQDVTLRCDPISSHATLYWYQQALGQGPEFLTYFNYEAQPDKSGLPSDRFSAERPEGSISTLTIQRTEQRDSAMYRCASSLGGLTEETQYFGPGTRLLVL.

The CDR3 protein is CASGDDTYEQYF. The CDR3 DNA is TGTGCCAGCGGAGATGATACCTACGAGCAGTACTTC. The chain recombines TRBV2 with TRBJ2-7; unclear D gene. CDR3 length: 12 amino acids. Between the trimmed V and J ends, which lost 8 bases and 2 bases, there was a span of 10 bases. In germline, CDR1 is SNHLY, CDR2 FYNNEI. The whole variable domain, filled in from reference TRBV2 and TRBJ2-7, reads EPEVTQTPSHQVTQMGQEVILRCVPISNHLYFYWYRQILGQKVEFLVSFYNNEISEKSEIFDDQFSVERPDGSNFTLKIRSTKLEDSAMYFCASGDDTYEQYFGPGTRLTVT.

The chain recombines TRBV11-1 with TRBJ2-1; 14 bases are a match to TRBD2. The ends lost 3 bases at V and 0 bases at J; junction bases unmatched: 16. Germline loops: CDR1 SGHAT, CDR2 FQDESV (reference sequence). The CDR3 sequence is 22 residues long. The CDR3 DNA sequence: TGTGCCAGCAGCTTGGGACAGAGTCTTTGGACTAGCGGGAGGAGCTCCTACAATGAGCAGTTCTTC. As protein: CASSLGQSLWTSGRSSYNEQFF.

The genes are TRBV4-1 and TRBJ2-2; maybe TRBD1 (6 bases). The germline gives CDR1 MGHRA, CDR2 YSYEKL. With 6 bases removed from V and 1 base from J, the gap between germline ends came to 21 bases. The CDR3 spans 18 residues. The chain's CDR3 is CASRFGPRGPKNTGELFF. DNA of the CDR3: TGCGCCAGCAGGTTCGGCCCCAGGGGACCCAAGAACACCGGGGAGCTGTTTTTT.

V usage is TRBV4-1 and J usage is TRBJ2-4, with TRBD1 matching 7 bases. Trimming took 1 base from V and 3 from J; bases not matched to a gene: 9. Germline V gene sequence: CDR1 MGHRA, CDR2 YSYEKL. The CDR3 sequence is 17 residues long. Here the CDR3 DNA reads TGCGCCAGCAGCCAAGGGCTTTTGGGACAGAGCAAAAACATTCAGTACTTC. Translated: CASSQGLLGQSKNIQYF.

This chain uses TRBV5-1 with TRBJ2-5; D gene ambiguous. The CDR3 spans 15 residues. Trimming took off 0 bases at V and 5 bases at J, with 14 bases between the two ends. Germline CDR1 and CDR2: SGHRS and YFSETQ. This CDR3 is CASSLGSPLGETQYF. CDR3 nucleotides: TGCGCCAGCAGCTTGGGTAGTCCCCTCGGGGAGACCCAGTACTTC.

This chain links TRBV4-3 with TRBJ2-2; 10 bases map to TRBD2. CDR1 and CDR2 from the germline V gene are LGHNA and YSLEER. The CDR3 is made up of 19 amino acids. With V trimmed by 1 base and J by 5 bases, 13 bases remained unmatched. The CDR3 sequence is CASSQVSESGRARTGELFF. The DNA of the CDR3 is TGCGCCAGCAGCCAAGTTTCCGAGAGCGGGAGGGCCCGAACCGGGGAGCTGTTTTTT.

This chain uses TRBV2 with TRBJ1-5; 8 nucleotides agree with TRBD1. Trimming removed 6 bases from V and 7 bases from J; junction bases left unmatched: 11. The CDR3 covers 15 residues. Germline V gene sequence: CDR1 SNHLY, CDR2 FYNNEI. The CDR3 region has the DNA TGTGCCAGCAGCCGACAGGGGATTGTCGGCCAGCCCCAGCATTTT. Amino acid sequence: CASSRQGIVGQPQHF. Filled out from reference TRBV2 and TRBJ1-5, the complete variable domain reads EPEVTQTPSHQVTQMGQEVILRCVPISNHLYFYWYRQILGQKVEFLVSFYNNEISEKSEIFDDQFSVERPDGSNFTLKIRSTKLEDSAMYFCASSRQGIVGQPQHFGDGTRLSIL.

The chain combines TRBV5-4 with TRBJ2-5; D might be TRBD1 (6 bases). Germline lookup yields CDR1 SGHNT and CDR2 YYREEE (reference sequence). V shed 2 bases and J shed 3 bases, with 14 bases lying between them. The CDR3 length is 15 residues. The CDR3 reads CASSFRQAVEETQYF. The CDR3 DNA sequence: TGTGCCAGCAGCTTCCGACAGGCCGTGGAAGAGACCCAGTACTTC. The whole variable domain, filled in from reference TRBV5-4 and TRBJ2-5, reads ETGVTQSPTHLIKTRGQQVTLRCSSQSGHNTVSWYQQALGQGPQFIFQYYREEENGRGNFPPRFSGLQFPNYSSELNVNALELDDSALYLCASSFRQAVEETQYFGPGTRLLVL.

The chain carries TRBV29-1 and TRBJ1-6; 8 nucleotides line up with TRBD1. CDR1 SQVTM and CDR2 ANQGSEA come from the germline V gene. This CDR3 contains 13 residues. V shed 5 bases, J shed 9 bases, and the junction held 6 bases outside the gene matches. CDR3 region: CSVQDRVGSPLHF. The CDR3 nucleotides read TGCAGCGTTCAGGACAGGGTCGGTTCACCCCTCCACTTT.

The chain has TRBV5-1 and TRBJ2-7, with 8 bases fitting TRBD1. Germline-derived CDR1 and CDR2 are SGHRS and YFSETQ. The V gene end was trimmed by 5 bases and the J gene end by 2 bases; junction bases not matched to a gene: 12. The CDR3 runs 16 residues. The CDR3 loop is CASRNTDRGVTYEQYF. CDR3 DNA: TGCGCCAGCAGGAACACAGACAGGGGCGTTACCTACGAGCAGTACTTC.

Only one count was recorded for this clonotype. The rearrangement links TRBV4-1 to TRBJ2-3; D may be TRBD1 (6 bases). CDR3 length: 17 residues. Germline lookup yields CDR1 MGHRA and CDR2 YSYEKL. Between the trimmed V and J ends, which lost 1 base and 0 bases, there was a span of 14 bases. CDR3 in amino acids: CASSQGDGQGSTDTQYF. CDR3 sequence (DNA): TGCGCCAGCAGCCAAGGGGACGGCCAGGGGAGCACAGATACGCAGTATTTT.

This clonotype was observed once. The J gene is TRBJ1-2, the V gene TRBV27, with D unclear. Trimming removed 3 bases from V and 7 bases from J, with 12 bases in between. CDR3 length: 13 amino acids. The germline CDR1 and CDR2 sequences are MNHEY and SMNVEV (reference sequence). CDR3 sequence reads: CASSFHGNGGYTF. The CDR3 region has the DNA TGTGCCAGCAGTTTCCACGGTAACGGTGGCTACACCTTC.

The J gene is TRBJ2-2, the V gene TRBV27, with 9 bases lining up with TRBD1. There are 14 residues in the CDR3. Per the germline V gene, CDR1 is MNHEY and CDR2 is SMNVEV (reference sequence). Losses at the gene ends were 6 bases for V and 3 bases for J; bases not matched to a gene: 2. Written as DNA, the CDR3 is TGTGCCAGCAGGCGGGACAGGGACACCGGGGAGCTGTTTTTT. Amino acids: CASRRDRDTGELFF.

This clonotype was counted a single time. The CDR3: CASRALPDLKGEKLFF. The CDR3 nucleotides read TGTGCCAGCAGAGCCTTGCCGGACCTCAAGGGTGAAAAACTGTTTTTT. The rearrangement uses TRBV27 and TRBJ1-4; D unclear. V gave up 6 bases and J gave up 7 bases, with 21 bases separating them. This CDR3 contains 16 residues. Germline CDR1 reads MNHEY; CDR2 reads SMNVEV (reference sequence).

In DNA form, the CDR3 reads TGTGCCAGCGAGCCCCGTGGGACCCAAGAGACCCAGTACTTC. This gives the protein CASEPRGTQETQYF. V is TRBV7-9 and J is TRBJ2-5; tentatively, D is TRBD1 or TRBD2 (5 bases each). The V end was cut by 8 bases, the J end by 1 base, with 14 bases between. This CDR3 is 14 amino acids long. CDR1 and CDR2 from the germline V gene are SEHNR and FQNEAQ (reference sequence).

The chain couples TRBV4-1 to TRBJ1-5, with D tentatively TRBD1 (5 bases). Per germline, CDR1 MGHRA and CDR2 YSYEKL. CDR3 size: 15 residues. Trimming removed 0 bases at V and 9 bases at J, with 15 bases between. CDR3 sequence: CASSQDSGSLGPQHF. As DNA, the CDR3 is TGCGCCAGCAGCCAAGATTCAGGGTCCCTGGGGCCCCAGCATTTT.

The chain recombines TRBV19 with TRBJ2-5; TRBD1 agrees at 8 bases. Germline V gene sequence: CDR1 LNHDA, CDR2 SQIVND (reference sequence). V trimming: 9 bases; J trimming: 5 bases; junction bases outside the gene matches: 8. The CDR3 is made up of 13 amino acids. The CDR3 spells CASRTGKGETQYF. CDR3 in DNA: TGTGCCAGCCGGACAGGGAAGGGGGAGACCCAGTACTTC. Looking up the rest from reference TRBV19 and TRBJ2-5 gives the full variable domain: DGGITQSPKYLFRKEGQNVTLSCEQNLNHDAMYWYRQDPGQGLRLIYYSQIVNDFQKGDIAEGYSVSREKKESFPLTVTSAQKNPTAFYLCASRTGKGETQYFGPGTRLLVL.